What follows are 25 T cell receptor beta chains derived from one specimen sequenced in a study of T cell repertoires in cytomegalovirus infection. TCRdb reanalysed the reads using MiXCR and keeps one entry per CDR3 protein. The sample lists 600,000 to 700,000 distinct CDR3 sequences, around a third occurring once. These TCRs are of unknown antigen specificity. The sequences come from cultured PBMCs, collected from culture after CMV antigen stimulation. The source is a human donor in good health (CMV status not recorded). Some clones in this sample may be carry-over from other donors' samples.

This clonotype came up a few times. J is TRBJ2-7 and V is TRBV28, with D possibly TRBD2 on 7 matching bases. This CDR3 spans 12 amino acids. Germline CDR1 and CDR2: MDHEN and SYDVKM. Trimming pared 6 bases from V and 4 bases from J, leaving 10 bases between. The CDR3 DNA sequence: TGTGCCAGCAGGGAGGGGGGGTACGAGCAGTACTTC. Amino acids: CASREGGYEQYF. The whole variable domain, filled in from reference TRBV28 and TRBJ2-7, reads DVKVTQSSRYLVKRTGEKVFLECVQDMDHENMFWYRQDPGLGLRLIYFSYDVKMKEKGDIPEGYSVSREKKERFSLILESASTNQTSMYLCASREGGYEQYFGPGTRLTVT.

This clonotype has just one count. The V and J genes are TRBV27 and TRBJ2-2; 7 bases align to TRBD2. In germline, CDR1 is MNHEY, CDR2 SMNVEV (reference sequence). V lost 4 bases, J lost 4 bases, and 9 bases stayed unmatched. This CDR3 is 16 amino acids long. The CDR3, as DNA: TGTGCCAGCAGTTCCCTAGGGAGGGACGGCACCGGGGAGCTGTTTTTT. Protein product: CASSSLGRDGTGELFF.

A few counts support this clonotype. J is TRBJ1-1 and V is TRBV7-2; 7 bases agree with TRBD1. The CDR3 length is 18 residues. Germline values: CDR1 SGHTA, CDR2 FQGNSA. Trimming removed 5 bases from V and 1 base from J; junction bases left unmatched: 16. CDR3 bases: TGTGCCAGCAGCCCCCCGGGAAGGGCGGGACAGCCGAACACTGAAGCTTTCTTT. The encoded protein is CASSPPGRAGQPNTEAFF.

The sample holds a few counts of this clonotype. V is TRBV2 and J is TRBJ2-2; D is uncertain. CDR1 and CDR2 (germline): SNHLY, FYNNEI. Trimming took 11 bases from V and 1 from J, leaving 11 bases between them. CDR3 length: 13 residues. The CDR3 here is CASWTGNTGELFF. The CDR3 bases are TGTGCCTCTTGGACGGGGAACACCGGGGAGCTGTTTTTT.

The rearrangement uses TRBV3-1 and TRBJ2-1; tentatively, D is TRBD2 (5 bases). Trimming removed 8 bases at V and 5 bases at J, with 10 bases between. This CDR3 is built from 12 residues. Germline V gene lookup returns CDR1 LGHDT and CDR2 YNNKEL (reference sequence). The CDR3 sequence: CASGLTDNEQFF. CDR3 in DNA: TGTGCCAGCGGACTCACCGACAATGAGCAGTTCTTC.

This rearrangement joins TRBV6-5 to TRBJ2-7; TRBD2 matches at 11 bases. This CDR3 region has 16 residues. Germline-derived CDR1 and CDR2 are MNHEY and SVGAGI. V dropped 0 bases and J dropped 3; count of bases not matched to a gene: 4. The CDR3 DNA follows: TGTGCCAGCAGTTACTCAGCGCTAGCGGGAGGCTACGAGCAGTACTTC. Residues: CASSYSALAGGYEQYF.

This sequence joins TRBV28 and TRBJ1-5; no clear D gene. Germline-derived CDR1 and CDR2 are MDHEN and SYDVKM. CDR3 length equals 16 residues. Trimming cost V 4 bases and J 1 base, with 14 bases left between them. The CDR3 DNA sequence: TGTGCCAGCAGTTCCGCGGGTGGGGAAAGCAATCAGCCCCAGCATTTT. This codes for CASSSAGGESNQPQHF.

A few counts support this clonotype. The V and J genes are TRBV7-6 and TRBJ1-3; 7 positions agree with TRBD1. V lost 5 bases and J lost 5; bases outside the gene matches: 9. Germline values: CDR1 SGHVS, CDR2 FNYEAQ. This CDR3 contains 15 residues. The CDR3 region has the DNA TGTGCCAGCAGCCCCACCGAGACAGGGCGAAACACCATATATTTT. This sequence encodes CASSPTETGRNTIYF.

This clonotype showed up many times. The chain employs TRBV7-2 and TRBJ2-3; perhaps TRBD2 as D (5 bases). The V and J ends lost 7 bases and 3 bases respectively, with 11 bases between them. This CDR3 contains 13 residues. Germline assignment: CDR1 SGHTA and CDR2 FQGNSA. The CDR3 loop reads CASIQPGTDTQYF. In DNA form, the CDR3 reads TGTGCCAGCATCCAGCCGGGGACAGATACGCAGTATTTT.

This chain joins TRBV5-4 and TRBJ1-4; D remains unclear. In germline, CDR1 is SGHNT, CDR2 YYREEE (reference sequence). V was trimmed by 7 bases and J by 5 bases, leaving 9 bases between them. The length of the CDR3 is 12 residues. The CDR3 nucleotides read TGTGCCAGCTCCCGGGAGAATGAAAAACTGTTTTTT. It yields the protein CASSRENEKLFF.

This clonotype was seen a few times. CDR3 nucleotides: TGTGCCAGCAGTTTAGTGGGGGCTCCTTGGGCAGGGGACCAGCATGAGCAGTTCTTC. It translates to CASSLVGAPWAGDQHEQFF. The V and J genes are TRBV28 and TRBJ2-1; TRBD1 is a possible D gene (6 bases). The germline gives CDR1 MDHEN, CDR2 SYDVKM. The CDR3 is 19 amino acids. Trimming removed 2 bases from V and 8 bases from J, with 28 bases in between.

This chain links TRBV19 with TRBJ1-5; TRBD1 aligns across 8 bases. The CDR3 runs 14 residues. V lost 4 bases, J lost 5 bases, and 4 bases stayed unmatched. Germline V gene sequence: CDR1 LNHDA, CDR2 SQIVND (reference sequence). Here the CDR3 DNA reads TGTGCCAGTAGTAACCGACAGGGGCATCAGCCCCAGCATTTT. This encodes CASSNRQGHQPQHF.

This clonotype occurred a few times. The J gene is TRBJ2-7, the V gene TRBV29-1, with a possible D match to TRBD2 (5 bases). The CDR3 loop spans 14 amino acids. V was pared by 5 bases and J by 0 bases, with 14 bases between. Germline V gene lookup returns CDR1 SQVTM and CDR2 ANQGSEA. The CDR3 protein is CSVSRGGVSYEQYF. CDR3 sequence (DNA): TGCAGCGTTTCCAGAGGAGGTGTCTCCTACGAGCAGTACTTC.

This rearrangement joins TRBV12-3 or TRBV12-4 to TRBJ1-2; D gene uncertain. V dropped 5 bases and J dropped 2 bases, with 12 bases sitting between them. CDR3 length equals 14 residues. The CDR3 coding sequence is TGTGCCAGCAGTGAAGCATTAGCCAACTATGGCTACACCTTC. The encoded protein is CASSEALANYGYTF.

V usage is TRBV10-3 and J usage is TRBJ2-1; TRBD2 agrees at 8 bases. V lost 1 base and J lost 5; bases outside the gene matches: 4. Germline V gives CDR1 ENHRY, CDR2 SYGVKD. This CDR3 spans 15 amino acids. The CDR3 spells CAISEFSGTNNEQFF. The DNA for the CDR3 is TGTGCCATCAGTGAGTTTAGCGGGACGAACAATGAGCAGTTCTTC.

This clonotype was seen a few times. This sequence joins TRBV6-1 and TRBJ2-3; TRBD2 matches 10 bases. The CDR3 contains 16 residues. Germline trimming cut 7 bases from V and 2 bases from J; bases unmatched to any gene: 9. Germline V gives CDR1 MNHNS, CDR2 SASEGT. The CDR3 protein is CASKVEAGGTTDTQYF. For the CDR3, the DNA is TGTGCCAGCAAAGTTGAAGCGGGAGGGACCACAGATACGCAGTATTTT.

The chain links TRBV7-9 to TRBJ2-7, with 7 bases aligning to TRBD1. Unmatched junction bases numbered 8, after V lost 4 bases and J lost 2 bases. The V gene's germline CDR1 is SEHNR and CDR2 FQNEAQ (reference sequence). The CDR3 is 15 amino acids. CDR3 region: CASSSPWGQTYEQYF. The DNA of the CDR3 is TGTGCCAGCAGCTCCCCTTGGGGACAGACCTACGAGCAGTACTTC.

The sample holds a few counts of this clonotype. V usage is TRBV5-4 and J usage is TRBJ2-5; D is perhaps TRBD1 or TRBD2 (5 bases each). CDR1 is SGHNT, CDR2 YYREEE, per germline (reference sequence). The CDR3 loop spans 14 amino acids. V was shortened by 4 bases and J by 1 base, with 11 bases between the two germline ends. CDR3 in DNA: TGTGCCAGCAGCGGGGACCAAGGCCAAGAGACCCAGTACTTC. Translation: CASSGDQGQETQYF.

The J gene is TRBJ2-5, the V gene TRBV2, with unresolved D. The CDR3 sequence is 13 residues long. Trimming took off 4 bases at V and 1 base at J, with 7 bases between the two ends. Per the germline V gene, CDR1 is SNHLY and CDR2 is FYNNEI. CDR3 protein: CASSGRTQETQYF. The CDR3 DNA follows: TGTGCCAGCAGTGGCAGAACCCAAGAGACCCAGTACTTC.

This clonotype was counted between two and nine times. This chain links TRBV4-1 with TRBJ2-5; D ambiguous. CDR1 and CDR2 (germline): MGHRA, YSYEKL. The V gene lost 1 base and the J gene lost 2 bases, with 11 bases spanning the gap. The CDR3 sequence is 15 residues long. Written as DNA, the CDR3 is TGCGCCAGCAGCCAAGTGCGCACACAGCAAGAGACCCAGTACTTC. Translating gives CASSQVRTQQETQYF.

This clonotype was picked up a small number of times. The chain carries TRBV7-9 and TRBJ2-4; 9 nucleotides line up with TRBD2. The length of the CDR3 is 14 residues. Germline V gene sequence: CDR1 SEHNR, CDR2 FQNEAQ (reference sequence). With 1 base clipped from V and 7 bases from J, the junction kept 2 bases outside the gene matches. CDR3 sequence reads: CASSLGGLANIQYF. The CDR3 DNA follows: TGTGCCAGCAGCTTAGGGGGACTAGCCAACATTCAGTACTTC.

A few counts support this clonotype. The J gene is TRBJ2-5, the V gene TRBV11-2; TRBD2 matches at 8 bases. V was pared by 4 bases and J by 0 bases, with 4 bases of the junction left unmatched. In germline, CDR1 is SGHAT, CDR2 FQNNGV. The CDR3 is 15 amino acids. CDR3 in amino acids: CASSSGTRNQETQYF. The CDR3 DNA is TGTGCCAGCAGCTCCGGGACTAGGAACCAAGAGACCCAGTACTTC.

CDR3 sequence: CASSPTGGPYEKLFF. The CDR3 DNA sequence: TGTGCCAGCAGCCCGACAGGGGGCCCCTATGAAAAACTGTTTTTT. V and J are TRBV7-2 and TRBJ1-4, with 10 nucleotides matching TRBD1. The CDR3 runs 15 residues. V shed 5 bases and J 6 bases; nucleotides not matched to a gene: 6. Germline CDR1 SGHTA, CDR2 FQGNSA.

In this sample, this clonotype turned up many times. The V gene is TRBV6-1, the J gene TRBJ2-1; D is unresolved. Deletions cut 5 bases from V and 0 bases from J, with 11 bases between. Germline assignment: CDR1 MNHNS and CDR2 SASEGT. The CDR3 is made up of 15 amino acids. CDR3 in amino acids: CASSISKSSYNEQFF. In DNA form, the CDR3 reads TGTGCCAGCAGTATCTCAAAGAGCTCCTACAATGAGCAGTTCTTC.

The chain recombines TRBV24-1 with TRBJ2-5, with D perhaps TRBD2 (5 bases). V lost 0 bases and J lost 4, with 8 bases in between. The CDR3 loop spans 14 amino acids. CDR1 and CDR2 (germline): KGHDR, SFDVKD. CDR3 residues: CATSDLLAGETQYF. The CDR3 coding sequence is TGTGCCACCAGTGATTTGCTGGCGGGAGAGACCCAGTACTTC.